The table lists the clone carrying this T cell receptor beta chain with many counts. This entry is derived from a study of T-cell reconstitution after alpha-beta-depleted transplantation in children. This sample's TCRbeta library carried unique molecular identifier barcodes. Each CDR3 protein is one row after TCRdb ran MiXCR on the PCR reads. The sample has approximately 640,000 distinct CDR3 sequences, 16% seen once. The sequences come from PBMCs from the stem cell graft donor, collected from the stem cell graft. The TCR comes from a human donor who donated a stem cell graft to a child with acute myeloid leukemia.

The CDR3 loop is CAIGGAYNEQFF. The DNA for the CDR3 is TGTGCCATCGGGGGGGCCTACAATGAGCAGTTCTTC. The chain couples TRBV12-3 or TRBV12-4 to TRBJ2-1, with 8 bases identical to TRBD2. Trimming at V came to 10 bases and at J to 2 bases, leaving 1 base not matched to a gene. The CDR3 covers 12 residues.